The sequence of this T cell receptor beta chain was determined in a study of CD8 T cells in Susac syndrome. Random hexamers were used to reverse transcribe the RNA input (about 0.45 to 1 ug). TCRdb fed the immunoSEQ multiplex PCR reads into MiXCR, producing one record per CDR3 protein. The sample includes roughly 330,000 distinct CDR3 sequences, 90% to 95% of them seen just once. In regard to this clonotype: Its specificity is unknown.

Points from the study as a whole: The authors acknowledged that the study's TCR sequencing and HLA analysis involved relatively few individuals.

V was cut by 0 bases and J by 12 bases, with 9 bases left in between. Germline-derived CDR1 and CDR2 are SGHDT and YYEEEE. The CDR3 contains 11 residues. This rearrangement joins TRBV5-6 to TRBJ2-5; D is perhaps TRBD2 (5 bases). Sequenced material: CD4+ T cells from PBMCs. This TCR was sampled from a human donor with multiple sclerosis. CDR3: CASSLGAAEYF. CDR3 sequence (DNA): TGTGCCAGCAGCTTGGGGGCAGCGGAGTACTTC.